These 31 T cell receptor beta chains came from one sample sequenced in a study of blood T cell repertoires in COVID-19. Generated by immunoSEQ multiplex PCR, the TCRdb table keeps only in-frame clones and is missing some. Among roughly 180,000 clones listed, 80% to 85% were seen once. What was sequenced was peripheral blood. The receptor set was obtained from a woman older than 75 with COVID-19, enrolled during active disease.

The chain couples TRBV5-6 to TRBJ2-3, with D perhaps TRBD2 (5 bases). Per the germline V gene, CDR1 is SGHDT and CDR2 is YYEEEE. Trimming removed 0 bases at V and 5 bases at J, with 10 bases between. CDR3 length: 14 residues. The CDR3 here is CASSLVPGKDTQYF. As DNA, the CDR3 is TGTGCCAGCAGCTTGGTCCCGGGGAAAGATACGCAGTATTTT.

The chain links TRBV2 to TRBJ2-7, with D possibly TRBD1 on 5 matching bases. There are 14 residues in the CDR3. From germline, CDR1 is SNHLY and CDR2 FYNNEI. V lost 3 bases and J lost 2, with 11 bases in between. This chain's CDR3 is CASSDKGAAYEQYF. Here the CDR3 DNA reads TGTGCCAGCAGTGATAAAGGGGCCGCCTACGAGCAGTACTTC.

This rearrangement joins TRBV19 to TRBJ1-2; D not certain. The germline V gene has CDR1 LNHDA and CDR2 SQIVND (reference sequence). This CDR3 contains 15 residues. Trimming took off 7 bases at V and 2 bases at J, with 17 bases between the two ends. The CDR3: CASNHPGGGNYGYTF. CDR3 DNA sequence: TGTGCCAGTAATCACCCGGGCGGCGGGAACTATGGCTACACCTTC.

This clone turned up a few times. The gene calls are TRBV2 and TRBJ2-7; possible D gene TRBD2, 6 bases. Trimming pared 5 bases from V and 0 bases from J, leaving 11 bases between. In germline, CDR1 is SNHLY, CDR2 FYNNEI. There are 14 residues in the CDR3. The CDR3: CASSKDGSSYEQYF. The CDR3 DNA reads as TGTGCCAGCAGTAAGGACGGGAGCTCCTACGAGCAGTACTTC.

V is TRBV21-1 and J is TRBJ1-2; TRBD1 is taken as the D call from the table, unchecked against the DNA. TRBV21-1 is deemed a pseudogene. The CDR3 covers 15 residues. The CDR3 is CASSRLNRNSDGYTF. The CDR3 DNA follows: TGTGCCAGCAGCCGGCTCAACAGGAACTCGGATGGCTACACCTTC.

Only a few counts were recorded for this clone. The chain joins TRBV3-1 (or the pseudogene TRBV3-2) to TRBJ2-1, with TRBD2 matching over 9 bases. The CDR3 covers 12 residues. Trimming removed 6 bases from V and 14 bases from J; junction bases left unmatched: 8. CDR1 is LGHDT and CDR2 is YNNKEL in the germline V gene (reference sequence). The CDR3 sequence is CASSLAGSSKFF. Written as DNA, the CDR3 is TGTGCCAGCAGTCTAGCGGGGAGCAGCAAGTTCTTC.

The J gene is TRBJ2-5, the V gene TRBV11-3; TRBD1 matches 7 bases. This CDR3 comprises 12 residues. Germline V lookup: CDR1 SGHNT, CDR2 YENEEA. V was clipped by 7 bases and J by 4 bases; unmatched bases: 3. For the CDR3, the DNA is TGTGCCAGCAAGGGGGCTGGAGAGACCCAGTACTTC. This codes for CASKGAGETQYF.

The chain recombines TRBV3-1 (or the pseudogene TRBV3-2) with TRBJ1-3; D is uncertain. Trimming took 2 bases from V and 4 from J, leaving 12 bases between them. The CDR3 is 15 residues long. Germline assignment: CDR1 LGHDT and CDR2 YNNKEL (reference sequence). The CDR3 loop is CASSQNRGLGNTIYF. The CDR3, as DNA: TGTGCCAGCAGCCAAAATCGGGGTTTGGGAAACACCATATATTTT.

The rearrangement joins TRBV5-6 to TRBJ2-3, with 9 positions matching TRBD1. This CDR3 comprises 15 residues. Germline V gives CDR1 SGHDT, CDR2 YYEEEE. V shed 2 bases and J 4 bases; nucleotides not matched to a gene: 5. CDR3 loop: CASSFRDREADTQYF. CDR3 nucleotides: TGTGCCAGCAGCTTCCGGGACAGGGAAGCAGATACGCAGTATTTT.

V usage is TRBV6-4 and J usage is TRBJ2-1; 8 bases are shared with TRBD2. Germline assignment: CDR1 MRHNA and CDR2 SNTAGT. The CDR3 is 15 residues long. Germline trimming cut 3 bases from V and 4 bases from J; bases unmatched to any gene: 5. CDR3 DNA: TGTGCCAGCAGTGATACGGGAGGGGGATACAATGAGCAGTTCTTC. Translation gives CASSDTGGGYNEQFF.

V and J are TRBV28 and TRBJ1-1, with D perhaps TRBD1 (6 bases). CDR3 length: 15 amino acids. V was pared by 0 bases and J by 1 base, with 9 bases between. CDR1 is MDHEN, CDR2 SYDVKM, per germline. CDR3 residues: CASSLWSRGNTEAFF. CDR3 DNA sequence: TGTGCCAGCAGTTTATGGTCCAGGGGGAACACTGAAGCTTTCTTT.

This CDR3 reads CASSHQGTYEQYF. The DNA of the CDR3 is TGCGCCAGCAGTCACCAGGGTACCTACGAGCAGTACTTC. The rearrangement links TRBV5-1 to TRBJ2-7, with D possibly TRBD1 on 5 matching bases. V gave up 5 bases and J gave up 2 bases, with 11 bases separating them. The length of the CDR3 is 13 residues. Per the germline V gene, CDR1 is SGHRS and CDR2 is YFSETQ.

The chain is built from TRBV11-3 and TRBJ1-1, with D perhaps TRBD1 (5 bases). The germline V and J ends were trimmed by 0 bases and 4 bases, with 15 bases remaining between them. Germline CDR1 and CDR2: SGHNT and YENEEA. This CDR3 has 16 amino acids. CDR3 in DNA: TGTGCCAGCAGCTTAGAAGGGATCGGGGGAGGCACTGAAGCTTTCTTT. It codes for CASSLEGIGGGTEAFF.

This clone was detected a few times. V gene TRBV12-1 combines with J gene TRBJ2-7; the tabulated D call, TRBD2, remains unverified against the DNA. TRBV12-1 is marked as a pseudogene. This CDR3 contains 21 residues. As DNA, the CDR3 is TGTGCCAGCAGCTTTCCCGCCGGGACTAGCGGATTATTAAGCCAATTCTACGAGCAGTACTTC. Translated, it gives CASSFPAGTSGLLSQFYEQYF.

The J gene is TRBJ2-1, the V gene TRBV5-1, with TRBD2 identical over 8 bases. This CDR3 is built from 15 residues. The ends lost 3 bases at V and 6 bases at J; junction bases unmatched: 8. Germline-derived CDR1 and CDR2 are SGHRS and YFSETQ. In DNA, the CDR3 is TGCGCCAGCAGCTCAACTAGCGGTTCCGGCAATGAGCAGTTCTTC. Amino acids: CASSSTSGSGNEQFF.

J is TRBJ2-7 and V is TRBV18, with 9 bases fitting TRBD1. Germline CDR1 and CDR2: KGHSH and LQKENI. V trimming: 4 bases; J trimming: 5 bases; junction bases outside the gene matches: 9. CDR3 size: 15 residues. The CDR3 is CASSRDRVLFNEQYF. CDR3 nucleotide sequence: TGTGCCAGCTCACGGGACAGGGTCCTTTTCAACGAGCAGTACTTC.

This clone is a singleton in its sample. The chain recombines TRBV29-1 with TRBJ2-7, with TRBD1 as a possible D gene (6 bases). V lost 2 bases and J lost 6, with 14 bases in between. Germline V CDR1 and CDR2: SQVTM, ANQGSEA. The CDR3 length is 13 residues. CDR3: CSVELAQGTEQYF. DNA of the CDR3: TGCAGCGTTGAATTGGCGCAGGGGACCGAGCAGTACTTC.

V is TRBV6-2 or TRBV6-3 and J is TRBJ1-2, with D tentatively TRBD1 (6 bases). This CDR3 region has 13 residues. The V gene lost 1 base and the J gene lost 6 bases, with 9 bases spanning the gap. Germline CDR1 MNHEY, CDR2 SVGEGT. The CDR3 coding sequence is TGTGCCAGCAGTTACTTATGGGGGCATGGCTACACCTTC. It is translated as CASSYLWGHGYTF.

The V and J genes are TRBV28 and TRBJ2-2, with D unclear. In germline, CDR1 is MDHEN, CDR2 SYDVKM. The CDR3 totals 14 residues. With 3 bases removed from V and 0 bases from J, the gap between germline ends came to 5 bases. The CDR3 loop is CASSLYSNTGELFF. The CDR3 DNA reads TGTGCCAGCAGTTTGTACTCGAACACCGGGGAGCTGTTTTTT.

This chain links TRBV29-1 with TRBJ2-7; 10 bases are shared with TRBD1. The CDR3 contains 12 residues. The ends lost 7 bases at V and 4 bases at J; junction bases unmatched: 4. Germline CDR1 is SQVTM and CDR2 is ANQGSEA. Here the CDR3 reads CSAGGQGYEQYF. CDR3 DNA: TGCAGCGCCGGGGGACAGGGGTACGAGCAGTACTTC.

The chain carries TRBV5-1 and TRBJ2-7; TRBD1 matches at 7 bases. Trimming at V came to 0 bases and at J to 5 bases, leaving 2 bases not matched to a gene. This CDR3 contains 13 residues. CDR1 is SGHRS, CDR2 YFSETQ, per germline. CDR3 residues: CASSLGQGDEQYF. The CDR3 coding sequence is TGCGCCAGCAGCTTGGGACAGGGTGACGAGCAGTACTTC.

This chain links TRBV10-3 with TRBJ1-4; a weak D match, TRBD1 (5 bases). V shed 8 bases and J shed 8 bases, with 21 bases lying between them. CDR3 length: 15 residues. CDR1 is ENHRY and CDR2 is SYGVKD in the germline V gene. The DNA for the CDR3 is TGTGCCATCGGGGGGGAGGCAGGACAAAACGAAAAACTGTTTTTT. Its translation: CAIGGEAGQNEKLFF.

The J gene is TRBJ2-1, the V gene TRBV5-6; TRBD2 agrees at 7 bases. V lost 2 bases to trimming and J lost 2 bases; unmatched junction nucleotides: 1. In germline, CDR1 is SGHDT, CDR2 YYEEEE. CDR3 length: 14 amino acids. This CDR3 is CASSLAGPYNEQFF. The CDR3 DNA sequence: TGTGCCAGCAGCTTAGCGGGGCCCTACAATGAGCAGTTCTTC.

The CDR3 reads CASSFWGRDYEQYF. CDR3 sequence (DNA): TGTGCCAGCAGTTTTTGGGGGAGGGACTACGAGCAGTACTTC. The rearrangement joins TRBV27 to TRBJ2-7; 7 bases match TRBD2. Germline assignment: CDR1 MNHEY and CDR2 SMNVEV (reference sequence). The CDR3 sequence is 14 residues long. The V gene end was trimmed by 3 bases and the J gene end by 3 bases; junction bases not matched to a gene: 5.

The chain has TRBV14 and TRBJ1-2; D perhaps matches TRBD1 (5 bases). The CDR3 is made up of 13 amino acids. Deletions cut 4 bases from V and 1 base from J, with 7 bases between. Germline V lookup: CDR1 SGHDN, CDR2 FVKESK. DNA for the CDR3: TGTGCCAGCAGCCCGACAGTTAACTATGGCTACACCTTC. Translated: CASSPTVNYGYTF.

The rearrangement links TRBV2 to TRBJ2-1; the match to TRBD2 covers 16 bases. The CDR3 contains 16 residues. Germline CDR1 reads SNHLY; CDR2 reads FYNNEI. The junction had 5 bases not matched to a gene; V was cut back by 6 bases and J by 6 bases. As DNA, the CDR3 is TGTGCCAGCAGGCCGGGACTAGCGGGGGGGCTCAATGAGCAGTTCTTC. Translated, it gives CASRPGLAGGLNEQFF.

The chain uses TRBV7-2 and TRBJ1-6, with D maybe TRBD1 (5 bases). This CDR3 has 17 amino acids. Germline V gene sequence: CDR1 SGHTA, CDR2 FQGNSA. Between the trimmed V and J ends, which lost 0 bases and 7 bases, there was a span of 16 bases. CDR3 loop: CASSLALPGLSNSPLHF. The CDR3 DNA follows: TGTGCCAGCAGCTTAGCGCTGCCGGGACTGTCGAATTCACCCCTCCACTTT.

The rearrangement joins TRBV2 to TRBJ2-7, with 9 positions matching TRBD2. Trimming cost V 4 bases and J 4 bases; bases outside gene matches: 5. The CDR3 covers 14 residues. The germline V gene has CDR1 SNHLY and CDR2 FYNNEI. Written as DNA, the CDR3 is TGTGCCAGCAGTGTGCGGGGGGGCGGATACGAGCAGTACTTC. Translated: CASSVRGGGYEQYF.

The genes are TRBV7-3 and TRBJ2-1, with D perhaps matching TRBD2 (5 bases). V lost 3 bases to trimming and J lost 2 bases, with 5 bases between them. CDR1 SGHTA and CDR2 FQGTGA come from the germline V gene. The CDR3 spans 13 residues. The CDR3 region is CASSFGAYNEQFF. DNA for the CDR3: TGTGCCAGCAGCTTCGGGGCCTACAATGAGCAGTTCTTC.

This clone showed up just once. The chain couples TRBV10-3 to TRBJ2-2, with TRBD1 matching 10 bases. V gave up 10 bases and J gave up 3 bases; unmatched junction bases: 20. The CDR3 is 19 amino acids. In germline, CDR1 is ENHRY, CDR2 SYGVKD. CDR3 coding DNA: TGTGCCACAGAAATGGGGGACGGTAGACAGGGGGCGTACACCGGGGAGCTGTTTTTT. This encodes CATEMGDGRQGAYTGELFF.

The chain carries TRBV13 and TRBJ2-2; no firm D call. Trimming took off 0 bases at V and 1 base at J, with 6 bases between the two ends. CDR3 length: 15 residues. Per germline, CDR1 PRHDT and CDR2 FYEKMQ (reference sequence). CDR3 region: CASSLGQMNTGELFF. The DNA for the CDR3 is TGTGCCAGCAGCTTAGGACAGATGAACACCGGGGAGCTGTTTTTT. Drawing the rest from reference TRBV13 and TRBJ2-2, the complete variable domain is AAGVIQSPRHLIKEKRETATLKCYPIPRHDTVYWYQQGPGQDPQFLISFYEKMQSDKGSIPDRFSAQQFSDYHSELNMSSLELGDSALYFCASSLGQMNTGELFFGEGSRLTVL.